Described below is a single T cell receptor (beta chain) sequence and its context. Enrolment of Seattle patients took place during active infection, and they were followed longitudinally. Under the authors' procedure: The assay estimated nucleated cells by amplifying reference gene primers. Here immunoSEQ multiplex PCR was the method, and the copy in TCRdb shows in-frame clones only, minus some. V, J and clone size were drawn from that table, and D and trimming were deduced from the DNA. The sample holds around 49,000 clones, about four fifths seen once. The entry originates in a study of blood T cell repertoires in COVID-19. Study-level background: Sources were T cells, B-cell-depleted T cells, or PBMCs; the material itself was cDNA or gDNA.

Germline trimming cut 5 bases from V and 2 bases from J; bases unmatched to any gene: 2. Germline V gene data show CDR1 as LNHDA and CDR2 as SQIVND (reference sequence). The CDR3 runs 15 residues. V usage is TRBV19 and J usage is TRBJ2-7, with 14 bases lining up with TRBD2. What was sequenced was peripheral blood. The source is a woman older than 75 with COVID-19, enrolled during active disease. Written as DNA, the CDR3 is TGTGCCAGTAGTTCGGGACTAGCGGGAGCCTACGAGCAGTACTTC. It encodes CASSSGLAGAYEQYF.